This T cell receptor (beta chain) was sequenced during a study of cytomegalovirus exposure and HLA in healthy donors. Study-level points and caveats: Within the approximately 110 validation repertoires, first-cohort TCR clusters tended to co-occur, according to a later analysis.

Generated by immunoSEQ multiplex PCR, the TCRdb table keeps only in-frame clones and is missing some. The repertoire holds under 200,000 clones, with approximately 96% as singletons. In the case of this clone: The target antigen is unknown.

J lost 5 bases, V lost 1 base, and 2 bases had no gene match. Germline-derived CDR1 and CDR2 are PRHDT and FYEKMQ (reference sequence). The CDR3 has 15 residues. Sequencing used PBMCs. The chain couples TRBV13 to TRBJ1-4, with 9 bases that match TRBD1. The TCR comes from a woman between 18 and 30 years old in good health and CMV-seronegative. The CDR3 DNA is TGTGCCAGCAGCTTAGACAGGGGGCGCAATGAAAAACTGTTTTTT. Encoded protein: CASSLDRGRNEKLFF.